This entry describes one T cell receptor (beta chain). This CDR3 spans 16 amino acids. V shed 5 bases and J shed 5 bases, with 20 bases lying between them. CDR1 is LNHDA and CDR2 is SQIVND in the germline V gene (reference sequence). These data come from a study of cytomegalovirus exposure and HLA in healthy donors. Donors counted as nominally healthy when sampled, yet unrecorded immune exposures were likely. Vbeta (60) and Jbeta (13) primers were used in the PCR. TCRdb's table, derived via immunoSEQ multiplex PCR, lists solely in-frame clones and lacks some. The repertoire includes 100,000 to 150,000 clones, under 80% of them detected once, and 13% sits in the top ten.

Sequences were obtained from PBMCs. The J gene is TRBJ2-3, the V gene TRBV19; possible D gene TRBD2, 7 bases. The TCR comes from a woman in her sixties or seventies in good health and CMV-seropositive. CDR3 sequence reads: CASSLAGAYQVDTQYF. The CDR3 coding sequence is TGTGCCAGTAGTCTGGCGGGGGCCTATCAGGTAGATACGCAGTATTTT.